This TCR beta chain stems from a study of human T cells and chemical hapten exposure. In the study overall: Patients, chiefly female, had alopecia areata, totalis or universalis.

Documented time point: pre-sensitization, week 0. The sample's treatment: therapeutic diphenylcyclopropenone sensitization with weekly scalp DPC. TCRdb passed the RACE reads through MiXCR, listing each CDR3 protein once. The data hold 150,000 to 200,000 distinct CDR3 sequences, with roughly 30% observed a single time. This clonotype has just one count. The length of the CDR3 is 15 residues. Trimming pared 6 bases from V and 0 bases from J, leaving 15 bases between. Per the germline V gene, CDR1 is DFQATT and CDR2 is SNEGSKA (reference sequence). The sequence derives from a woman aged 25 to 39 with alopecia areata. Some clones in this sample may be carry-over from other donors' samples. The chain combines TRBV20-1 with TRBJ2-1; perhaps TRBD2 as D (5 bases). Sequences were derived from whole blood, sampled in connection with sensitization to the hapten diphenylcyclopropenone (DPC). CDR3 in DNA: TGCAGTGCCAACCCACTAGATTCCTCCTACAATGAGCAGTTCTTC. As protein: CSANPLDSSYNEQFF.